Shown below are 5 T cell receptor beta chains from a single sample sequenced in a study of blood T cell repertoires in COVID-19. Profiled with immunoSEQ multiplex PCR; TCRdb holds only in-frame clones, not every one. The table has 100,000 or so clones, 80% to 90% seen once. Sequencing was performed on PBMCs or T cells enriched from blood (not recorded which). These receptors originate from a woman in her forties or fifties who had recovered from COVID-19.

V and J are TRBV19 and TRBJ2-2; D may be TRBD1 (5 bases). The V end was cut by 4 bases, the J end by 1 base, with 10 bases between. The CDR3 spans 15 residues. The germline V gene has CDR1 LNHDA and CDR2 SQIVND (reference sequence). CDR3 loop: CASSTYGQNTGELFF. The DNA for the CDR3 is TGTGCCAGTAGTACCTACGGACAGAACACCGGGGAGCTGTTTTTT.

V gene TRBV7-2 combines with J gene TRBJ1-2, with 9 nucleotides matching TRBD1. The CDR3 has 14 residues. The germline CDR1 and CDR2 sequences are SGHTA and FQGNSA. V shed 5 bases and J 8 bases; nucleotides not matched to a gene: 9. CDR3: CASSPDRGRGGYTF. The CDR3 nucleotides are TGTGCCAGCAGCCCGGACAGGGGAAGAGGAGGCTACACCTTC.

This clone was found once. This chain connects TRBV6-2 or TRBV6-3 to TRBJ1-1; no firm D call. CDR1 and CDR2 (germline): MNHEY, SVGEGT. The CDR3 sequence is 13 residues long. The V and J ends lost 2 bases and 1 base respectively, with 5 bases between them. This chain's CDR3 is CASSYKPNTEAFF. CDR3 sequence (DNA): TGTGCCAGCAGTTACAAGCCGAACACTGAAGCTTTCTTT.

This chain uses TRBV5-1 with TRBJ1-2; D gene ambiguous. The germline V gene encodes CDR1 SGHRS and CDR2 YFSETQ. V gave up 3 bases and J gave up 8 bases, with 14 bases separating them. The CDR3 totals 13 residues. The CDR3 DNA follows: TGCGCCAGCAGCTCTCCCCGTGGGCAAGGCTACACCTTC. Translation: CASSSPRGQGYTF.

The CDR3: CASSVGQGIYEQYF. The CDR3 nucleotides read TGTGCCAGCTCCGTGGGACAGGGAATCTACGAGCAGTACTTC. The V gene is TRBV18, the J gene TRBJ2-7, with 9 bases aligning to TRBD1. The CDR3 contains 14 residues. CDR1 and CDR2 from the germline V gene are KGHSH and LQKENI. J gave up 3 bases and V 6 bases, and 6 bases lay outside the gene matches.